Below, 18 T cell receptor beta chains from the same sample are listed, as sequenced in a study of blood T cell repertoires in COVID-19. Only in-frame clones appear in the TCRdb table, and some are missing; sequencing was by immunoSEQ multiplex PCR. The sample carries tens of thousands of clones, 84% recorded once. Sequencing was carried out using peripheral blood. These receptors all come from a man between 50 and 59 years old with acute or convalescent COVID-19.

CDR3 bases: TGTGCCAGCAGCTTGAGGGCGGGCTACGAGCAGTACTTC. As protein: CASSLRAGYEQYF. The chain carries TRBV5-4 and TRBJ2-7; D might be TRBD2 (5 bases). Germline CDR1 and CDR2: SGHNT and YYREEE (reference sequence). Trimming removed 1 base at V and 3 bases at J, with 8 bases between. CDR3 size: 13 residues.

This clone occurred a few times. The chain is built from TRBV29-1 and TRBJ2-1; possibly TRBD1 for D (5 bases). Germline CDR1 is SQVTM and CDR2 is ANQGSEA. V was clipped by 3 bases and J by 9 bases, with 15 bases between them. This CDR3 is 13 amino acids long. The DNA of the CDR3 is TGCAGCGTTGAGGGGCTCGGGCTCGTTGAGCAGTTCTTC. It yields the protein CSVEGLGLVEQFF.

The CDR3 DNA follows: TGTGCCAGCAGCTTTACAGGGGGCTCTACCTACGAGCAGTACTTC. Its translation is CASSFTGGSTYEQYF. The J gene is TRBJ2-7, the V gene TRBV7-2; 9 nucleotides match TRBD1. Germline trimming cut 3 bases from V and 2 bases from J; bases unmatched to any gene: 5. This CDR3 region has 15 residues. From germline, CDR1 is SGHTA and CDR2 FQGNSA.

As DNA, the CDR3 is TGCGCCAGCAGCCAAGAGGTTAGCTATTACACAGATACGCAGTATTTT. Translating it yields CASSQEVSYYTDTQYF. The chain links TRBV4-3 to TRBJ2-3; D not certain. CDR1 is LGHNA, CDR2 YSLEER, per germline. V dropped 0 bases and J dropped 2 bases, with 12 bases sitting between them. The CDR3 is made up of 16 amino acids.

The chain is built from TRBV12-3 or TRBV12-4 and TRBJ2-7; TRBD1 is a possible D gene (7 bases). CDR3 length: 13 amino acids. Trimming removed 3 bases from V and 6 bases from J, with 12 bases in between. The DNA for the CDR3 is TGTGCCAGCAGTTTGGACAGGCGGGGCGAGCAGTACTTC. Amino acid sequence: CASSLDRRGEQYF.

The chain joins TRBV18 to TRBJ1-1; D might be TRBD1 (6 bases). Germline values: CDR1 KGHSH, CDR2 LQKENI. The CDR3 loop spans 14 amino acids. Trimming took off 3 bases at V and 1 base at J, with 9 bases between the two ends. The CDR3 DNA reads as TGTGCCAGCTCACCGGAACAGGGGAACACTGAAGCTTTCTTT. Translated: CASSPEQGNTEAFF.

This chain connects TRBV30 to TRBJ2-2, with 12 bases fitting TRBD1. The CDR3 consists of 17 residues. V shed 3 bases, J shed 5 bases, and the junction held 10 bases outside the gene matches. Germline V lookup: CDR1 GTSNPN, CDR2 SVGIG (reference sequence). DNA of the CDR3: TGTGCCTGGAGCCGAAAGGGACAGGGGGCGCGGACCGGGGAGCTGTTTTTT. This sequence encodes CAWSRKGQGARTGELFF.

In its sample, this clone was seen once. V is TRBV7-2 and J is TRBJ1-5; TRBD1 might be the D (5 bases). The germline gives CDR1 SGHTA, CDR2 FQGNSA. The CDR3 contains 16 residues. V was trimmed by 2 bases and J by 2 bases, leaving 13 bases between them. The CDR3 spells CASSLHPQGGNQPQHF. CDR3 nucleotide sequence: TGTGCCAGCAGCTTACATCCCCAGGGTGGCAATCAGCCCCAGCATTTT.

This chain connects TRBV12-1 to TRBJ1-5. TRBV12-1 is classified as a pseudogene. The CDR3 runs to 16 residues. In DNA, the CDR3 is TGTGCCAGCAGCTTAATTGGGGACTTCGGCAATCAGCCCCAGCATTTT. It encodes CASSLIGDFGNQPQHF.

V gene TRBV5-1 combines with J gene TRBJ2-1; 10 nucleotides line up with TRBD2. From germline, CDR1 is SGHRS and CDR2 YFSETQ. This CDR3 has 16 amino acids. The trim removed 4 bases at V and 4 bases at J, leaving 8 bases unmatched. CDR3 nucleotides: TGCGCCAGCAGCACTTCTAGCGGGAGCGGGTACAATGAGCAGTTCTTC. Translation gives CASSTSSGSGYNEQFF.

The chain links TRBV7-9 to TRBJ2-1; D gene ambiguous. The CDR3 is made up of 11 amino acids. Trimming pared 8 bases from V and 9 bases from J, leaving 11 bases between. Germline lookup yields CDR1 SEHNR and CDR2 FQNEAQ (reference sequence). CDR3 protein: CASAYSGEQFF. CDR3 DNA: TGTGCCAGCGCATATTCCGGTGAGCAGTTCTTC.

The rearrangement joins TRBV9 to TRBJ2-2, with TRBD2 matching 7 bases. Germline CDR1 and CDR2: SGDLS and YYNGEE. J gave up 6 bases and V 4 bases, and 6 bases lay outside the gene matches. This CDR3 contains 14 residues. CDR3 DNA: TGTGCCAGCAGCCTCACGGGGGGTGCCGGGGAGCTGTTTTTT. Amino acids: CASSLTGGAGELFF.

The chain has TRBV6-5 and TRBJ2-7, with D maybe TRBD1 (5 bases). Deletions cut 2 bases from V and 0 bases from J, with 14 bases between. The germline gives CDR1 MNHEY, CDR2 SVGAGI. CDR3 length: 16 residues. This chain's CDR3 is CASSYPSGPTSYEQYF. The CDR3 DNA reads as TGTGCCAGCAGTTACCCATCAGGGCCTACCTCCTACGAGCAGTACTTC.

This chain connects TRBV5-1 to TRBJ2-7; maybe TRBD2 (5 bases). CDR3 length equals 12 residues. V dropped 0 bases and J dropped 6 bases, with 7 bases sitting between them. Germline V gene data show CDR1 as SGHRS and CDR2 as YFSETQ. The CDR3 DNA follows: TGCGCCAGCAGCTTGGAACTAGGCGAGCAGTACTTC. As protein: CASSLELGEQYF. The variable domain in full, completed from reference TRBV5-1 and TRBJ2-7, reads KAGVTQTPRYLIKTRGQQVTLSCSPISGHRSVSWYQQTPGQGLQFLFEYFSETQRNKGNFPGRFSGRQFSNSRSEMNVSTLELGDSALYLCASSLELGEQYFGPGTRLTVT.

The gene calls are TRBV18 and TRBJ1-1; D perhaps matches TRBD1 (5 bases). Trimming took 2 bases from V and 1 from J, leaving 5 bases between them. This CDR3 has 13 residues. Germline loops: CDR1 KGHSH, CDR2 LQKENI. CDR3 sequence (DNA): TGTGCCAGCTCACCAACAGGGAACACTGAAGCTTTCTTT. It yields the protein CASSPTGNTEAFF.

The rearrangement joins TRBV3-1 (or the pseudogene TRBV3-2) to TRBJ2-5, with 7 bases identical to TRBD2. V was pared by 1 base and J by 4 bases, with 6 bases of the junction left unmatched. In germline, CDR1 is LGHDT, CDR2 YNNKEL (reference sequence). The CDR3 totals 15 residues. The CDR3 nucleotides read TGTGCCAGCAGCCAAGGGACCCAGCGGGGAGAGACCCAGTACTTC. Protein product: CASSQGTQRGETQYF.

The chain couples TRBV24-1 to TRBJ2-3; D might be TRBD2 (7 bases). CDR1 and CDR2 (germline): KGHDR, SFDVKD. The CDR3 has 17 amino acids. Trimming stripped 3 bases from V and 2 bases from J, with 17 bases between. The CDR3 nucleotides are TGTGCCACCAGTGATAGGGGGGGGAGCGGTACCACAGATACGCAGTATTTT. Amino acids: CATSDRGGSGTTDTQYF.

This clone appeared a single time. The V and J genes are TRBV18 and TRBJ2-2; a weak D match, TRBD1 (6 bases). The CDR3 has 15 amino acids. Deletions cut 1 base from V and 5 bases from J, with 11 bases between. Germline loops: CDR1 KGHSH, CDR2 LQKENI. The CDR3 nucleotides read TGTGCCAGCTCACCACAGGGGGTAGAGACCGGGGAGCTGTTTTTT. Its protein is CASSPQGVETGELFF.